Listed below are T cell receptor beta chains from one sample, sequenced in a study of blood T cell repertoires in COVID-19. Repertoires were generated with immunoSEQ multiplex PCR, while TCRdb's copy carries only in-frame clones and drops some. This table holds some 150,000 clones, 88% found once. The sample taken for sequencing was PBMCs or T cells enriched from blood (not recorded which). The receptors come from a woman aged 25-40 years with acute COVID-19. Both conserved end residues are part of each CDR3. The size entry is marked missing in some rows and otherwise reads once, few, many or a size class.

>NA|TRBV5-4|TRBJ2-4
CASSSTGALGNIQYF
>NA|TRBV5-1|TRBJ2-1
CASSFQRIEQFF
>NA|TRBV28|TRBJ1-1
CASRLAGTGAAEAFF
>NA|TRBV7-3|TRBJ2-7
CASSPSGTSFYEQYF
>NA|TRBV27|TRBJ2-4
CASSFDKKNIQYF
>NA|TRBV12-3/TRBV12-4|TRBJ1-5
CASRAKEPQHF
>NA|TRBV5-5|TRBJ2-7
CASSLGQGGYEQYF
>NA|TRBV4-3|TRBJ2-2
CASSQVERVGELFF
>NA|TRBV3-1/TRBV3-2|TRBJ1-1
CASSQLDSSTEAFF
>NA|TRBV18|TRBJ1-4
CASSLQTGSNEKLFF
>once|TRBV11-3|TRBJ1-1
CASSLSGRDTEAFF
>few|TRBV3-1/TRBV3-2|TRBJ1-3
CASSQGASGNTIYF
>NA|TRBV29-1|TRBJ2-1
CSVEAGGVGNEQFF
>few|TRBV3-1/TRBV3-2|TRBJ1-3
CASSQRRGPGNTIYF
>NA|TRBV14|TRBJ1-2
CASSRGLGGYNGYTF
>NA|TRBV6-5|TRBJ1-5
CASSRGSSNQPQHF
>NA|TRBV6-5|TRBJ1-2
CASTGEGGWGYGYTF
>NA|TRBV27|TRBJ2-6
CASSLGGSGANVLTF
>NA|TRBV2|TRBJ1-5
CASSVSGFSNQPQHF
>few|TRBV28|TRBJ1-2
CASSLWQGTAGGYTF
>NA|TRBV28|TRBJ1-4
CASSPGTGYEKLFF
>few|TRBV27|TRBJ1-2
CASSLSQGSGYTF
>NA|TRBV28|TRBJ1-2
CASSLTGLTGYTF
>NA|TRBV7-8|TRBJ2-5
CASSPQGPGTQYF
>NA|TRBV28|TRBJ1-2
CASSTGYGYTF